This passage covers 2 T cell receptor beta chains from one sample sequenced in a study of OX40 agonist ivuxolimab in advanced cancers. This table comes from immunoSEQ multiplex PCR, and its TCRdb copy is limited to in-frame clones, with some not included. Of 25,000 to 35,000 clones in the sample, approximately 84% were seen once. The starting material was CD4+ or CD8+ T cells sorted from blood, obtained in a trial of the OX40 agonist ivuxolimab. These receptors all come from an adult with an advanced solid tumor such as melanoma, head and neck, liver or kidney cancer.

The chain combines TRBV6-6 with TRBJ2-7; TRBD1 aligns across 8 bases. V trimming: 5 bases; J trimming: 3 bases; junction bases outside the gene matches: 3. The CDR3 contains 13 residues. Germline loops: CDR1 MNHNY, CDR2 SVGAGI (reference sequence). CDR3 sequence reads: CASSLGQGYEQYF. The CDR3 DNA is TGTGCCAGCAGTCTCGGACAGGGCTACGAGCAGTACTTC.

The chain carries TRBV11-2 and TRBJ1-6, with 9 bases fitting TRBD1. The CDR3 is 15 amino acids. Germline values: CDR1 SGHAT, CDR2 FQNNGV. After removal of 5 bases from V and 12 bases from J, the junction contained 11 bases not matched to a gene. The CDR3 loop reads CASSTGGATILPLHF. The CDR3 DNA reads TGTGCCAGCAGCACAGGGGGCGCAACTATATTACCCCTCCACTTT.